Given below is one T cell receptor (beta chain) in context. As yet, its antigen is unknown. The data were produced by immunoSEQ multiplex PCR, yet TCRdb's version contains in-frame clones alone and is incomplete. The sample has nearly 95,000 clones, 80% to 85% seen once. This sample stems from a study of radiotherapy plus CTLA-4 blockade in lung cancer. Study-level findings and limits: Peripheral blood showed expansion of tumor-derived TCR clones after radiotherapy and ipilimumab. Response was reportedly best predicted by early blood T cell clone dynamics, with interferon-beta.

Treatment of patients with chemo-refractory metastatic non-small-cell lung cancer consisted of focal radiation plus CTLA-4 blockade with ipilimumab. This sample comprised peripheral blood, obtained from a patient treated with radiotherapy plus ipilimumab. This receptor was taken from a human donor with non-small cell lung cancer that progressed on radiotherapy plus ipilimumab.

For the CDR3, the DNA is TGCGCCAGCAGCCCCCACGGGGCCGGGGACTATGGCTACACCTTC. Its translation: CASSPHGAGDYGYTF. The chain carries TRBV4-1 and TRBJ1-2; D might be TRBD1 (5 bases). Per germline, CDR1 MGHRA and CDR2 YSYEKL. The length of the CDR3 is 15 residues. Trimming cost V 4 bases and J 3 bases, with 15 bases left between them.